Judged by frequency, the clone carrying this TCR beta chain is medium-sized (0.01 to 0.1%). Its antigen is unidentified. TRB rearrangements were amplified by touch-down multiplex PCR with mixed TRB-A/B primers. One entry per CDR3 protein, without DNA, is what TCRdb gives after re-calling the multiplex PCR reads. The sample features more than 12,000 distinct CDR3 sequences, with roughly 2.2% in its top ten. Each sample's input was roughly 270 ng genomic DNA, 30,000 to 45,000 genome equivalents. The data belong to a study of T cell clusters in autoimmune cytopenias. Findings and caveats of the study: Healthy donors had approximately 3.3-fold more exclusive TRB clusters than active autoimmune hepatitis patients. No cluster-lack signature appeared between secondary cytopenia and chronic lymphocytic leukemia patients, apparently due to lymphoma masking. TRB repertoire shifts in secondary cytopenia and chronic lymphocytic leukemia mostly reflected lymphoma, not autoimmunity. No experiment has yet validated the function of the T cell clusters defined in silico.

The source material was peripheral blood. This TCR was recovered from a human donor with an autoimmune cytopenia or autoimmune hepatitis (not recorded which).

CDR3 protein: CSGLTGTANTEAFF. This chain links TRBV29-1 with TRBJ1-1; TCRdb names TRBD1, which stays unverified in the absence of DNA. The V gene's germline CDR1 is SQVTM and CDR2 ANQGSEA. The CDR3 has 14 residues. Full variable domain (rest looked up from reference TRBV29-1 and TRBJ1-1): SAVISQKPSRDICQRGTSLTIQCQVDSQVTMMFWYRQQPGQSLTLIATANQGSEATYESGFVIDKFPISRPNLTFSTLTVSNMSPEDSSIYLCSGLTGTANTEAFFGQGTRLTVV.